Following are 24 T cell receptor beta chains from one sample sequenced in a study of blood T cell repertoires in COVID-19. Repertoires were generated with immunoSEQ multiplex PCR, while TCRdb's copy carries only in-frame clones and drops some. The sample holds 150,000 or so clones, 65% to 90% seen once. The sample taken for sequencing was peripheral blood. These receptors were taken from a woman aged 40 to 50 with COVID-19, enrolled during active disease.

This chain joins TRBV28 and TRBJ1-2; TRBD1 matches at 7 bases. The germline CDR1 and CDR2 sequences are MDHEN and SYDVKM. Trimming removed 2 bases from V and 2 bases from J; junction bases left unmatched: 2. The CDR3 loop spans 14 amino acids. CDR3: CASSLGGGNYGYTF. CDR3 nucleotides: TGTGCCAGCAGTTTAGGAGGGGGCAACTATGGCTACACCTTC.

This rearrangement joins TRBV6-5 to TRBJ1-6; 8 nucleotides match TRBD1. The V and J ends lost 2 bases and 8 bases, in that order; junction bases with no gene match: 5. Per germline, CDR1 MNHEY and CDR2 SVGAGI. This CDR3 has 15 residues. CDR3: CASSYMDRADSPLHF. The CDR3, as DNA: TGTGCCAGCAGTTACATGGACAGGGCGGATTCACCCCTCCACTTT.

CDR3 protein: CASSNSGTTKRKLVPYYEQYF. The CDR3, as DNA: TGTGCCAGCAGCAACTCCGGGACAACGAAGAGAAAACTAGTGCCTTACTACGAGCAGTACTTC. The chain recombines TRBV16 with TRBJ2-7, with D perhaps matching TRBD1 (6 bases). CDR3 length: 21 residues. V dropped 5 bases and J dropped 3 bases, with 35 bases sitting between them. Germline V CDR1 and CDR2: KGHSY, FQNENV.

The rearrangement joins TRBV4-1 to TRBJ1-3; TRBD1 aligns across 7 bases. The CDR3 is 18 residues long. V dropped 4 bases and J dropped 7; count of bases not matched to a gene: 19. Germline V gene lookup returns CDR1 MGHRA and CDR2 YSYEKL. CDR3: CASSRQGSVASGANTIYF. CDR3 nucleotides: TGCGCCAGCAGCCGACAGGGATCGGTGGCTTCGGGTGCGAACACCATATATTTT.

The chain carries TRBV18 and TRBJ1-1, with D possibly being TRBD1 (6 bases). Trimming took off 1 base at V and 0 bases at J, with 15 bases between the two ends. Germline CDR1 and CDR2: KGHSH and LQKENI. The CDR3 sequence is 17 residues long. The DNA for the CDR3 is TGTGCCAGCTCACCACGATCCGGGACAACAATGAACACTGAAGCTTTCTTT. It encodes CASSPRSGTTMNTEAFF. Full variable domain (rest looked up from reference TRBV18 and TRBJ1-1): NAGVMQNPRHLVRRRGQEARLRCSPMKGHSHVYWYRQLPEEGLKFMVYLQKENIIDESGMPKERFSAEFPKEGPSILRIQQVVRGDSAAYFCASSPRSGTTMNTEAFFGQGTRLTVV.

The gene calls are TRBV29-1 and TRBJ2-1; weak D call: TRBD1 (6 bases). The CDR3 has 12 amino acids. Germline CDR1 SQVTM, CDR2 ANQGSEA. Trimming took 4 bases from V and 9 from J, leaving 13 bases between them. The CDR3 nucleotides are TGCAGCGTTGCACCCTTACAGGGTGAGCAGTTCTTC. It specifies CSVAPLQGEQFF.

The rearrangement joins TRBV4-1 to TRBJ1-4; 7 bases match TRBD1. With V trimmed by 5 bases and J by 4 bases, 13 bases remained unmatched. The CDR3 contains 17 residues. Germline CDR1 MGHRA, CDR2 YSYEKL. CDR3 protein: CASSEQRRDSRNEKLFF. Here the CDR3 DNA reads TGCGCCAGCAGCGAACAAAGAAGGGACAGCCGTAATGAAAAACTGTTTTTT.

The rearrangement joins TRBV7-9 to TRBJ2-7, with 14 bases matching TRBD2. The CDR3 is made up of 18 amino acids. Germline V gives CDR1 SEHNR, CDR2 FQNEAQ (reference sequence). J lost 2 bases, V lost 5 bases, and 11 bases had no gene match. The CDR3 sequence: CASSPGTSGSGPTYEQYF. In DNA form, the CDR3 reads TGTGCCAGCAGCCCCGGGACTAGCGGGAGCGGCCCTACCTACGAGCAGTACTTC.

CDR3 sequence reads: CAWKSFWDRLANYGYTF. The CDR3 bases are TGTGCCTGGAAATCCTTTTGGGACAGGCTGGCGAACTATGGCTACACCTTC. This sequence joins TRBV30 and TRBJ1-2; 8 bases fit TRBD1. The V and J ends lost 4 bases and 2 bases, in that order; junction bases with no gene match: 15. CDR1 and CDR2 (germline): GTSNPN, SVGIG (reference sequence). This CDR3 is built from 17 residues.

This clone was counted only a few times. The sample carries other DNA sequences with the same CDR3. The J gene is TRBJ1-2, the V gene TRBV3-1 (or the pseudogene TRBV3-2), with a possible D match to TRBD1 (6 bases). V was shortened by 5 bases and J by 7 bases, with 8 bases between the two germline ends. Germline V gene data show CDR1 as LGHDT and CDR2 as YNNKEL (reference sequence). The CDR3 is 11 amino acids. This CDR3 reads CASSAQGGYTF. The CDR3 bases are TGTGCCAGCAGCGCACAGGGTGGCTACACCTTC.

The chain combines TRBV5-1 with TRBJ2-3; tentatively, D is TRBD2 (6 bases). There are 14 residues in the CDR3. The germline V gene has CDR1 SGHRS and CDR2 YFSETQ. V lost 5 bases, J lost 2 bases, and 12 bases lay in between. The CDR3, as DNA: TGCGCCAGCAGTGAGCGGGCCGACACAGATACGCAGTATTTT. Encoded protein: CASSERADTDTQYF.

This clone occurred a few times. The chain uses TRBV30 and TRBJ2-7; the match to TRBD1 covers 12 bases. The germline V gene encodes CDR1 GTSNPN and CDR2 SVGIG (reference sequence). With V trimmed by 4 bases and J by 4 bases, 11 bases remained unmatched. CDR3 length: 16 amino acids. Here the CDR3 DNA reads TGTGCCTGGACCCTAAAGGGACAGGGGGCCCAGTACGAGCAGTACTTC. Protein: CAWTLKGQGAQYEQYF.

This clone showed up many times. Distinct nucleotide sequences in the sample also encode this CDR3. The rearrangement links TRBV6-5 to TRBJ1-6; tentatively, D is TRBD1 (5 bases). The CDR3 is made up of 15 amino acids. The ends were cut back, 5 bases at V and 5 bases at J, with 13 bases in the middle. Germline-derived CDR1 and CDR2 are MNHEY and SVGAGI. The CDR3 DNA sequence: TGTGCCAGCAGTCGAACAGGTCGCAATAATTCACCCCTCCACTTT. Translating it yields CASSRTGRNNSPLHF.

The chain recombines TRBV7-2 with TRBJ1-1; possibly TRBD1 for D (6 bases). V lost 1 base and J lost 5, with 11 bases in between. The CDR3 totals 14 residues. CDR1 and CDR2 (germline): SGHTA, FQGNSA. The chain's CDR3 is CASSLGWGRTEAFF. The CDR3 nucleotides are TGTGCCAGCAGCTTAGGGTGGGGGCGAACTGAAGCTTTCTTT.

This chain connects TRBV19 to TRBJ2-5; possible D gene TRBD2, 5 bases. V was pared by 3 bases and J by 10 bases, with 9 bases between. This CDR3 contains 11 residues. Germline V CDR1 and CDR2: LNHDA, SQIVND (reference sequence). The CDR3 region is CASSIGEFQYF. In DNA, the CDR3 is TGTGCCAGTAGTATCGGGGAGTTCCAGTACTTC.

The chain uses TRBV6-2 or TRBV6-3 and TRBJ1-1, with a possible D match to TRBD1 (6 bases). In germline, CDR1 is MNHEY, CDR2 SVGEGT. The CDR3 is 14 amino acids. The V gene lost 5 bases and the J gene lost 0 bases, with 10 bases spanning the gap. The CDR3 is CASSRQELNTEAFF. The DNA for the CDR3 is TGTGCCAGCAGTCGACAGGAGCTGAACACTGAAGCTTTCTTT.

This chain joins TRBV6-6 and TRBJ2-1, with unresolved D. The V end was cut by 5 bases, the J end by 0 bases, with 17 bases between. This CDR3 contains 17 residues. The germline V gene encodes CDR1 MNHNY and CDR2 SVGAGI (reference sequence). The DNA of the CDR3 is TGTGCCAGCAGTCCCGGTTGGGCCTCGAGCTCCTACAATGAGCAGTTCTTC. Its translation: CASSPGWASSSYNEQFF.

The J gene is TRBJ2-1, the V gene TRBV5-1, with 12 bases that match TRBD2. Germline values: CDR1 SGHRS, CDR2 YFSETQ. This CDR3 region has 20 residues. V shed 3 bases, J shed 7 bases, and the junction held 20 bases outside the gene matches. The CDR3 bases are TGCGCCAGCAGCTCTAACCCCGGGCTAGCGGGAGGGCCAAGTAAAAATGAGCAGTTCTTC. Translation: CASSSNPGLAGGPSKNEQFF.

CDR3 nucleotide sequence: TGTGCCAGCAGCCAAGTAATCAGTACCGGGACAGAGAACACTGAAGCTTTCTTT. Its protein product is CASSQVISTGTENTEAFF. The gene calls are TRBV3-1 (or the pseudogene TRBV3-2) and TRBJ1-1; 7 positions agree with TRBD1. V lost 1 base to trimming and J lost 1 base; unmatched junction nucleotides: 12. The CDR3 runs to 18 residues. Germline values: CDR1 LGHDT, CDR2 YNNKEL (reference sequence).

The V gene is TRBV11-2, the J gene TRBJ2-7; 7 bases line up with TRBD2. The CDR3 loop spans 16 amino acids. Looked up from germline, CDR1 is SGHAT and CDR2 is FQNNGV. V lost 5 bases to trimming and J lost 3 bases; unmatched junction nucleotides: 13. CDR3 residues: CASSPWPGGSFYEQYF. CDR3 nucleotides: TGTGCCAGCAGCCCCTGGCCTGGCGGGAGTTTCTACGAGCAGTACTTC.

This chain uses TRBV19 with TRBJ2-1; the D gene is possibly TRBD2 (5 bases). Deletions cut 2 bases from V and 6 bases from J, with 17 bases between. There are 16 residues in the CDR3. CDR1 is LNHDA, CDR2 SQIVND, per germline (reference sequence). The CDR3 is CASSIPPAAAGNEQFF. The CDR3 DNA sequence: TGTGCCAGTAGTATACCTCCTGCGGCCGCGGGCAATGAGCAGTTCTTC.

This chain joins TRBV30 and TRBJ1-6; D is unresolved. From germline, CDR1 is GTSNPN and CDR2 SVGIG (reference sequence). Trimming cost V 6 bases and J 1 base, with 16 bases left between them. The CDR3 sequence is 16 residues long. CDR3 sequence reads: CACRPKAGSYNSPLHF. The CDR3 DNA is TGTGCCTGCCGGCCCAAGGCGGGTTCCTATAATTCACCCCTCCACTTT. The full variable domain, its missing parts supplied by reference TRBV30 and TRBJ1-6, is SQTIHQWPATLVQPVGSPLSLECTVEGTSNPNLYWYRQAAGRGLQLLFYSVGIGQISSEVPQNLSASRPQDRQFILSSKKLLLSDSGFYLCACRPKAGSYNSPLHFGNGTRLTVT.

This clone was found many times. The V call is TRBV7-9, the J call TRBJ2-3, with unresolved D. The CDR3 extends over 17 amino acids. With 5 bases removed from V and 0 bases from J, the gap between germline ends came to 18 bases. Germline values: CDR1 SEHNR, CDR2 FQNEAQ (reference sequence). CDR3 residues: CASSGRVVFPSTDTQYF. CDR3 coding DNA: TGTGCCAGCAGCGGTAGAGTAGTGTTCCCTAGCACAGATACGCAGTATTTT.

The chain combines TRBV14 with TRBJ1-2; TRBD1 might be the D (6 bases). Trimming removed 1 base at V and 7 bases at J, with 13 bases between. Germline values: CDR1 SGHDN, CDR2 FVKESK. The CDR3 sequence is 14 residues long. CDR3 loop: CASSQGGLAGGYTF. The CDR3 region has the DNA TGTGCCAGCAGCCAAGGGGGGCTGGCGGGTGGCTACACCTTC.